This record looks at one TCR beta chain sequence and its context. Its target is not known. A second PCR of roughly 6 to 12 cycles used a sample-barcoded 5' primer and a J-beta primer mix. Sequencing yielded, for each sample, at least 3 million paired-end reads carrying CDR3. From the 5' RACE reads, TCRdb called clonotypes with MiXCR, one entry per CDR3 protein. In the table there are around 1,700,000 distinct CDR3 sequences, 25% to 30% of which are singletons. Drawn from each donor were 9 to 10 milliliters of peripheral blood. This entry comes from a study of blood T cells in healthy people across ages. Study-wide results and limits: Both naive CD4+ cell counts and diversity were greater in long-lived donors than in aged donors.

CDR1 WSHSY and CDR2 SAAADI come from the germline V gene. The CDR3 sequence is 15 residues long. Trimming pared 5 bases from V and 0 bases from J, leaving 12 bases between. The sequence came from a woman aged 25 to 39 in good health. The material sequenced was blood. This chain links TRBV10-2 with TRBJ2-3; D might be TRBD2 (6 bases). The CDR3 nucleotides are TGCGCCAGCAGTTTGTACGGGACTAGCACAGATACGCAGTATTTT. Its protein product is CASSLYGTSTDTQYF.